Listed below are T cell receptor beta chains from one sample, sequenced in a study of tumor-infiltrating lymphocytes in primary liver carcinoma. A single record per CDR3 protein comes from TCRdb applying MiXCR to the multiplex PCR reads. The repertoire consists of just over 300,000 distinct CDR3 sequences, with roughly three fifths occurring once and the leading ten covering about 17%. The material sequenced was peripheral blood. These receptors were obtained from a woman aged 25-40 years with primary liver carcinoma and hepatitis B virus infection. Both conserved end residues are part of each CDR3. Each record gives: V gene, J gene, clone size, D gene, CDR3 protein, CDR3 DNA. A D gene is named only where the DNA matches it firmly. Size is omitted from some rows. Given values are once, few, many or a class for expanded clones.

TRBV6-1	TRBJ2-7	few	TRBD2	CASTLRLAGVEQYF	TGTGCCAGCACCCTGAGACTAGCGGGAGTCGAGCAGTACTTC
TRBV9	TRBJ2-1	NA	TRBD2	CASSSRLASGTYNEQFF	TGTGCCAGCAGCTCCCGACTGGCTAGCGGGACCTACAATGAGCAGTTCTTC
TRBV11-2	TRBJ2-1	NA	NA	CASSSKGNSYNEQSF	TGTGCCAGCAGCTCAAAAGGAAACTCCTACAATGAGCAGTCCTTC
TRBV11-2	TRBJ2-7	NA	TRBD2	CVSNLASGLGFYEQYF	TGTGTCAGCAACTTAGCGTCCGGACTAGGTTTCTACGAGCAGTACTTC
TRBV6-5	TRBJ1-2	many	TRBD1	CASLKGANLGYGYTF	TGTGCCAGCCTAAAGGGGGCTAACCTTGGCTATGGCTACACCTTC
TRBV4-3	TRBJ2-1	NA	TRBD2	CASSRTSERAMNEQFF	TGCGCCAGTAGCCGGACTAGCGAGAGGGCCATGAATGAGCAGTTCTTC
TRBV5-5	TRBJ2-1	few	NA	CASSLGGTGNEQFF	TGTGCCAGCAGCTTGGGTGGGACGGGCAATGAGCAGTTCTTC
TRBV4-2	TRBJ2-7	few	TRBD1	CASSQASGQGDEQYF	TGTGCCAGCAGCCAAGCTTCAGGACAGGGAGACGAGCAGTACTTC
TRBV11-2	TRBJ2-1	NA	TRBD2	CASISGLVGALNNEQFF	TGTGCCAGCATCTCCGGACTAGTGGGCGCCCTTAACAATGAGCAGTTCTTC
TRBV12-3/TRBV12-4	TRBJ2-1	NA	TRBD2	CASSWTNGRNEQFF	TGTGCCAGTAGTTGGACTAACGGGAGGAATGAGCAGTTCTTC
TRBV6-5	TRBJ2-1	NA	TRBD2	CISSRSSTSGSPLEQFF	TGTATCAGCAGCCGTTCCTCGACTAGCGGGAGCCCTCTCGAGCAGTTCTTC
TRBV6-6	TRBJ2-1	NA	NA	CASSPQQEQFF	TGTGCCAGCAGTCCCCAGCAGGAGCAGTTCTTC
TRBV6-6	TRBJ1-1	many	TRBD1	CASTEQGGGTEAFF	TGTGCCAGCACCGAACAGGGGGGTGGCACTGAAGCTTTCTTT
TRBV10-3	TRBJ2-1	NA	NA	CAISDPGRENEEFF	TGTGCCATCAGTGACCCGGGGCGGGAAAATGAGGAGTTCTTC
TRBV6-2/TRBV6-3	TRBJ2-2	NA	NA	CASSYRSPPPELFF	TGTGCCAGCAGTTACCGCTCGCCTCCTCCGGAGCTGTTTTTT
TRBV11-1	TRBJ2-3	NA	TRBD1	CASSPSWDRGTDTQYF	TGTGCCAGCAGCCCATCATGGGACAGGGGCACAGATACGCAGTATTTT
TRBV7-9	TRBJ2-7	NA	TRBD2	CDSSRDRGTSGRSSYEQYF	TGTGACAGCAGCCGAGACAGGGGGACTAGCGGGCGGAGCTCCTACGAACAGTACTTC